Shown below are 8 T cell receptor beta chains from a single sample sequenced in a study of blood T cell repertoires in COVID-19. Here immunoSEQ multiplex PCR was the method, and the copy in TCRdb shows in-frame clones only, minus some. The top ten clones hold approximately 1.6% of a sample with roughly 150,000 clones, around 80% of them seen once. Input material: PBMCs or T cells enriched from blood (not recorded which). These receptors all stem from a woman aged 18-29 years who had been exposed to COVID-19.

The gene calls are TRBV27 and TRBJ2-3; TRBD2 matches at 9 bases. The CDR3 sequence is 16 residues long. Germline V lookup: CDR1 MNHEY, CDR2 SMNVEV (reference sequence). The V and J ends lost 5 bases and 4 bases, in that order; junction bases with no gene match: 10. CDR3 nucleotides: TGTGCCAGCAGTGGGCGGATTAGCGGGAGAGCAGATACGCAGTATTTT. The encoded protein is CASSGRISGRADTQYF.

The V call is TRBV7-9, the J call TRBJ1-2, with a weak D call TRBD1 (5 bases). The germline V and J ends were trimmed by 1 base and 8 bases, with 17 bases remaining between them. The germline gives CDR1 SEHNR, CDR2 FQNEAQ (reference sequence). The CDR3 sequence is 15 residues long. The CDR3 nucleotides are TGTGCCAGCAGCTTAGGCCTCGGAGGGGAGGAGGGCTACACCTTC. It is translated as CASSLGLGGEEGYTF.

The J gene is TRBJ2-7, the V gene TRBV14; 15 bases agree with TRBD2. There are 18 residues in the CDR3. The trim removed 1 base at V and 1 base at J, leaving 5 bases unmatched. In germline, CDR1 is SGHDN, CDR2 FVKESK. The CDR3 DNA follows: TGTGCCAGCAGCCAAGGGGGACTAGCGGGAGGAACGTCCTACGAGCAGTACTTC. Protein product: CASSQGGLAGGTSYEQYF.

In its sample, this clone was seen a few times. In nucleotides, the CDR3 is TGTGCCAGCGGGAATTGGAGGGAGACCCAGTACTTC. This sequence encodes CASGNWRETQYF. The chain carries TRBV7-9 and TRBJ2-5; weak D call: TRBD2 (5 bases). Between the trimmed V and J ends, which lost 8 bases and 5 bases, there was a span of 12 bases. The CDR3 loop spans 12 amino acids. Germline V gives CDR1 SEHNR, CDR2 FQNEAQ (reference sequence).

This sequence joins TRBV7-7 and TRBJ1-1, with D perhaps TRBD1 (5 bases). V lost 1 base to trimming and J lost 1 base, with 16 bases between them. Germline loops: CDR1 SSHAT, CDR2 FNYEAQ (reference sequence). The CDR3 is 17 amino acids. The chain's CDR3 is CASSLDRRGIGNTEAFF. DNA for the CDR3: TGTGCCAGCAGCTTAGATCGTAGGGGAATAGGGAACACTGAAGCTTTCTTT.

The chain joins TRBV28 to TRBJ1-1; no clear D gene. This CDR3 has 12 residues. V was pared by 3 bases and J by 4 bases, with 6 bases between. Germline CDR1 reads MDHEN; CDR2 reads SYDVKM. CDR3 nucleotide sequence: TGTGCCAGCAGTTTTGAGGGCACTGAAGCTTTCTTT. It yields the protein CASSFEGTEAFF.

The chain employs TRBV20-1 and TRBJ2-3, with TRBD2 as a possible D gene (6 bases). Trimming cost V 1 base and J 10 bases, with 9 bases left between them. The CDR3 has 11 amino acids. Per the germline V gene, CDR1 is DFQATT and CDR2 is SNEGSKA (reference sequence). Here the CDR3 reads CSARGLEAQYF. CDR3 coding DNA: TGCAGTGCTAGAGGACTAGAGGCGCAGTATTTT.

This chain uses TRBV20-1 with TRBJ2-7; TRBD1 is a possible D gene (5 bases). Deletions cut 3 bases from V and 4 bases from J, with 13 bases between. This CDR3 comprises 13 residues. Germline V gene data show CDR1 as DFQATT and CDR2 as SNEGSKA (reference sequence). This CDR3 is CSASLAGSYEQYF. In nucleotides, the CDR3 is TGCAGTGCTAGTTTGGCAGGGTCTTACGAGCAGTACTTC.